One sample yielded the 3 T cell receptor beta chains listed below, sequenced in a study of metastatic and nonmetastatic thyroid tumors. MiXCR reprocessed the PCR reads for TCRdb. The table has about 27,000 clones, roughly 24% seen once. Not a single patient had been given any form of treatment at any point before undergoing thyroid surgery. The sequenced material came from blood. The origin of the receptors is a female donor with papillary thyroid cancer or a benign thyroid nodule (not recorded which). Some clones in this sample may be carry-over from other donors' samples.

By proportion, this clone is medium-sized. This chain connects TRBV27 to TRBJ1-2; 10 nucleotides line up with TRBD1. There are 14 residues in the CDR3. CDR1 is MNHEY, CDR2 SMNVEV, per germline (reference sequence). J gave up 4 bases and V 5 bases, and 4 bases lay outside the gene matches. The CDR3 region is CASSRDRGGYGYTF. The CDR3 coding sequence is TGTGCCAGCAGTCGGGACAGGGGTGGCTATGGCTACACCTTC.

This clone showed up many times. A much larger clone is a single base away; this may be a read error. The chain couples TRBV6-1 to TRBJ1-5, with TRBD1 as a possible D gene (5 bases). Per the germline V gene, CDR1 is MNHNS and CDR2 is SASEGT. This CDR3 is 15 amino acids long. The V end lost 11 bases, the J end lost 6 bases, and 23 bases lay between the germline ends. This CDR3 is CARAREGRGFQPQHF. The CDR3 DNA sequence: TGTGCCCGCGCAAGAGAGGGAAGGGGTTTTCAGCCCCAGCATTTT.

This clone is labeled medium-sized (0.01 to 0.1%). V gene TRBV7-9 combines with J gene TRBJ1-2; maybe TRBD1 (5 bases). CDR3 length: 13 residues. Trimming left V 5 bases short and J 10 bases short, with 17 bases between. The germline V gene has CDR1 SEHNR and CDR2 FQNEAQ (reference sequence). CDR3 sequence: CASSPPGLWVYTF. The CDR3 bases are TGTGCCAGCAGCCCTCCGGGACTATGGGTCTACACCTTC.